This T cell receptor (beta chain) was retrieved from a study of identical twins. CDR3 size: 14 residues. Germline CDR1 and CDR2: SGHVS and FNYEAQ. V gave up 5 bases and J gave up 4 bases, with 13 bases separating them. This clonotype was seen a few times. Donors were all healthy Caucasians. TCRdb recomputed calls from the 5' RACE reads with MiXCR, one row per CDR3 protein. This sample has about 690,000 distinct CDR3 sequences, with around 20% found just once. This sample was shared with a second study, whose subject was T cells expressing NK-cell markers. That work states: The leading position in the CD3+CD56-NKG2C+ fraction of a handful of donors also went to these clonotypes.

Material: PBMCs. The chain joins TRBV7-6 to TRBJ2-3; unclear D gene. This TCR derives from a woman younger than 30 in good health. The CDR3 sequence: CASSNTRRADTQYF. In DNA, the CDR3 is TGTGCCAGCAGCAACACAAGACGGGCAGATACGCAGTATTTT.